The following is a T cell receptor (beta chain) sequence with its context. Original data processing: Amplifying reference gene primers gave estimates of nucleated cell counts. Method: immunoSEQ multiplex PCR; TCRdb's copy keeps in-frame clones and lacks some. The V and J calls and the clone size are those of that table, but D and trimming were determined from the DNA. This table holds about 150,000 clones, about 88% found once. Per the germline V gene, CDR1 is LGHDT and CDR2 is YNNKEL (reference sequence). V dropped 5 bases and J dropped 4 bases, with 17 bases sitting between them. The CDR3 runs to 15 residues. The record originates from a study of blood T cell repertoires in COVID-19. In the study overall: From the United States, Italy and Spain came samples of acute and convalescent COVID-19. The analysed material was cDNA or gDNA that came from T cells, B-cell-depleted T cells, or PBMCs.

Sequencing was performed on peripheral blood. This rearrangement joins TRBV3-1 (or the pseudogene TRBV3-2) to TRBJ2-5; perhaps TRBD1 as D (7 bases). The receptor was derived from a human donor with acute or convalescent COVID-19. The donor label of this sample is uncertain. CDR3: CASSSRTGGGETQYF. CDR3 bases: TGTGCCAGCAGCTCCCGGACAGGAGGGGGAGAGACCCAGTACTTC.